The next 23 T cell receptor beta chains were all read from a single sample in a study of monozygotic twins with inflammatory bowel disease. Reprocessing the 5' RACE reads, TCRdb reports a single entry for every CDR3 protein and omits DNA. Here the sample table reports 150,000 to 200,000 distinct CDR3 sequences. The sample consisted of blood. These receptors all come from a human donor with ulcerative colitis or Crohn's disease, or a healthy co-twin of an affected twin (not recorded which).

The rearrangement links TRBV6-2 or TRBV6-3 to TRBJ1-2. CDR3 length equals 12 residues. Germline CDR1 reads MNHEY; CDR2 reads SVGEGT. CDR3 sequence: CASHKLNYGYTF.

This sequence joins TRBV5-1 and TRBJ2-5; TCRdb indicates TRBD2, and absent DNA this call remains unverified. This CDR3 region has 15 residues. Germline-derived CDR1 and CDR2 are SGHRS and YFSETQ. The CDR3 reads CASSLLAGFQETQYF. Full variable domain (outside the CDR3, taken from reference TRBV5-1 and TRBJ2-5): KAGVTQTPRYLIKTRGQQVTLSCSPISGHRSVSWYQQTPGQGLQFLFEYFSETQRNKGNFPGRFSGRQFSNSRSEMNVSTLELGDSALYLCASSLLAGFQETQYFGPGTRLLVL.

The chain has TRBV6-2 or TRBV6-3 and TRBJ2-7; TCRdb proposes TRBD1, but this gene call is untestable without DNA. The germline gives CDR1 MNHEY, CDR2 SVGEGT. There are 14 residues in the CDR3. CDR3 protein: CASSIKGDTYEQYF.

The V gene is TRBV29-1, the J gene TRBJ2-7; checking the TCRdb D call of TRBD2 is not possible without DNA. The CDR3 is 14 amino acids. Germline lookup yields CDR1 SQVTM and CDR2 ANQGSEA. CDR3 protein: CSVEEPGLAYEQYF.

The gene calls are TRBV20-1 and TRBJ2-7; the D call from TCRdb, TRBD2, cannot be confirmed without DNA. This CDR3 has 16 residues. Germline CDR1 and CDR2: DFQATT and SNEGSKA (reference sequence). The CDR3 is CSAREPRGAGVVEQYF.

The chain employs TRBV7-6 and TRBJ2-1. CDR1 is SGHVS and CDR2 is FNYEAQ in the germline V gene. The CDR3 loop spans 17 amino acids. The chain's CDR3 is CASSLVDLQSSYNEQFF.

The chain links TRBV4-2 to TRBJ2-7; the D call from TCRdb, TRBD1, cannot be confirmed without DNA. This CDR3 region has 17 residues. The V gene's germline CDR1 is LGHNA and CDR2 YNFKEQ. The CDR3 sequence: CASSHVDRTESPYEQYF.

V is TRBV4-1 and J is TRBJ2-1. Per germline, CDR1 MGHRA and CDR2 YSYEKL. The CDR3 length is 12 residues. The CDR3 loop reads CASRTDYNEQFF.

This chain connects TRBV19 to TRBJ2-2; TCRdb proposes TRBD1, but this gene call is untestable without DNA. In germline, CDR1 is LNHDA, CDR2 SQIVND (reference sequence). CDR3 length: 15 amino acids. The CDR3 region is CASQTGQGFFGELFF.

The chain employs TRBV4-1 and TRBJ2-1. The germline V gene has CDR1 MGHRA and CDR2 YSYEKL. CDR3 length: 16 residues. The CDR3 sequence: CASSQVPGAAYNEQFF.

The rearrangement joins TRBV20-1 to TRBJ2-7; absent DNA, TCRdb's TRBD1 call cannot be checked. Germline-derived CDR1 and CDR2 are DFQATT and SNEGSKA (reference sequence). This CDR3 spans 12 amino acids. The CDR3 is CRTTGFSYEQYF.

The genes are TRBV6-5 and TRBJ1-5. The CDR3 runs to 13 residues. Germline CDR1 is MNHEY and CDR2 is SVGAGI. CDR3 in amino acids: CASGPVDNQPQHF.

The V gene is TRBV7-2, the J gene TRBJ2-3; the TRBD2 assignment by TCRdb is unverifiable without DNA. CDR3 size: 15 residues. The germline CDR1 and CDR2 sequences are SGHTA and FQGNSA. CDR3 sequence: CASSALTSGRDTQYF.

The chain has TRBV5-1 and TRBJ2-7; TCRdb calls TRBD1, which cannot be checked without DNA. The CDR3 has 15 residues. Germline CDR1 SGHRS, CDR2 YFSETQ. CDR3 sequence: CASSPLTGARYEQYF.

The chain combines TRBV10-3 with TRBJ1-3; TCRdb proposes TRBD1, but this gene call is untestable without DNA. In germline, CDR1 is ENHRY, CDR2 SYGVKD. This CDR3 has 11 amino acids. CDR3 region: CATSPGNTIYF.

This chain joins TRBV10-3 and TRBJ2-7; TCRdb returns TRBD2, unconfirmable since there is no DNA. The CDR3 has 12 residues. CDR1 and CDR2 (germline): ENHRY, SYGVKD. CDR3 residues: CATLGAGREQYF.

The V and J genes are TRBV5-1 and TRBJ2-5. CDR1 and CDR2 from the germline V gene are SGHRS and YFSETQ. The CDR3 extends over 16 amino acids. The CDR3 loop is CASSLRVLHQQETQYF. The variable domain in full, completed from reference TRBV5-1 and TRBJ2-5, reads KAGVTQTPRYLIKTRGQQVTLSCSPISGHRSVSWYQQTPGQGLQFLFEYFSETQRNKGNFPGRFSGRQFSNSRSEMNVSTLELGDSALYLCASSLRVLHQQETQYFGPGTRLLVL.

V is TRBV5-1 and J is TRBJ2-1. Germline assignment: CDR1 SGHRS and CDR2 YFSETQ. This CDR3 spans 13 amino acids. Here the CDR3 reads CASSLIETHEQFF. Filled out from reference TRBV5-1 and TRBJ2-1, the complete variable domain reads KAGVTQTPRYLIKTRGQQVTLSCSPISGHRSVSWYQQTPGQGLQFLFEYFSETQRNKGNFPGRFSGRQFSNSRSEMNVSTLELGDSALYLCASSLIETHEQFFGPGTRLTVL.

This chain uses TRBV11-2 with TRBJ1-3. Per germline, CDR1 SGHAT and CDR2 FQNNGV. This CDR3 contains 18 residues. The CDR3 sequence is CASSLNPTKEVSGNTIYF.

The chain combines TRBV6-1 with TRBJ1-2. CDR3 length: 13 residues. CDR1 is MNHNS, CDR2 SASEGT, per germline. The CDR3 here is CASSVGQTDGYTF.

The rearrangement joins TRBV15 to TRBJ2-7; TCRdb indicates TRBD1, and absent DNA this call remains unverified. Germline V gene data show CDR1 as LNHNV and CDR2 as YYDKDF (reference sequence). CDR3 length: 13 residues. This CDR3 reads CATSRESGYEQYF.

The rearrangement links TRBV12-3 or TRBV12-4 to TRBJ1-2. CDR3 size: 15 residues. CDR3 protein: CASSLAFSSTYGYTF.

J is TRBJ2-2 and V is TRBV7-2. In germline, CDR1 is SGHTA, CDR2 FQGNSA. This CDR3 comprises 13 residues. The CDR3 sequence: CASSWNFAGELFF.